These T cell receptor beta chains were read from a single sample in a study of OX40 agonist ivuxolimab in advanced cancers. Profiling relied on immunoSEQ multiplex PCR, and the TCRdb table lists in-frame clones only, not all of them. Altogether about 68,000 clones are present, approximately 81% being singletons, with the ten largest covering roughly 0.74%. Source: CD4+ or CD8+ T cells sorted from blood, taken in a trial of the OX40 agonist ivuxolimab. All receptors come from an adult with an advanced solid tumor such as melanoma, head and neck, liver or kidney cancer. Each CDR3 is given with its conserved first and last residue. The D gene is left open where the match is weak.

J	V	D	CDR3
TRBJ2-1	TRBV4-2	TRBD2	CASSKPGTSGGAINNEQFF
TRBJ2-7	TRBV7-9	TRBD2	CASSLAPASGTYEQYF
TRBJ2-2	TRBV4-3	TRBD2	CASSQDWLAGGPDTGELFF
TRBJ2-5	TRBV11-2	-	CASSLGPVYQETQYF
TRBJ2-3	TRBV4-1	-	CASSPGTSYSTDTQYF
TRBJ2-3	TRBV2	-	CASREGRLTDTQYF
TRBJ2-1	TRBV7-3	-	CASSFLDSRNNEQFF
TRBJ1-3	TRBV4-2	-	CASSSGPTGTSGNTIYF
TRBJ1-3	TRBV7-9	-	CASSLVNKGNTIYF
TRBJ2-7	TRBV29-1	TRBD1	CSVDGTGGSYEQYF
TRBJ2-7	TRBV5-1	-	CASSLGRNEQYF
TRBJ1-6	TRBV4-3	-	CASSQEQGGSPLHF
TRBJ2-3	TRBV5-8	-	CASSPRGGDTQYF
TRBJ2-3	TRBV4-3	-	CASSQDLIRGATDTQYF
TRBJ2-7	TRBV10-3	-	CAISESGAEYEQYF
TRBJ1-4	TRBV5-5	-	CASSLVARAQNNEKLFF
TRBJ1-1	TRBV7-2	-	CASSFSEGTEAFF
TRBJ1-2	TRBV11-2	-	CASSLTGLIGYTF
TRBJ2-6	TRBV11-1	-	CASSLGRPPSTGANVLTF
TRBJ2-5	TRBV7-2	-	CASSSGHIETQYF
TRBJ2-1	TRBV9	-	CASSVGPTGQGNEQFF
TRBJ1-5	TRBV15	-	CATTISPNQPQHF
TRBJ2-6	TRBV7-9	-	CASSTWDSGANVLTF
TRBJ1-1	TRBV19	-	CATRGAGWTEAFF
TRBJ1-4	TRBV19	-	CASSIFGEGGEKLFF
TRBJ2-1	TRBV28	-	CASSLTRNDNNEQFF
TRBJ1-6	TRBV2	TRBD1	CASSVYGTENSPLHF
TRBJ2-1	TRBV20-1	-	CSARTYNEQFF
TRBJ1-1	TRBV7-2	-	CASSSQWNTEAFF
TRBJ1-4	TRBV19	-	CASSIYSVQENEKLFF
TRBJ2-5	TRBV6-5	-	CASSYSWTEGTQYF